The T cell receptor (beta chain) under discussion was sequenced for a study of CD8+ T cells in alopecia areata. Overall study: Treated patients were given 5 to 10 mg oral tofacitinib twice daily.

The sequencing template was cDNA reverse transcribed from extracted RNA. Produced via immunoSEQ multiplex PCR; TCRdb's table is partial and in-frame only. Of more than 150,000 clones in the sample, about 47% were seen once. Comment on this clone: The antigen is not known.

Treatment given: oral pan-JAK inhibitor, 5-10 mg twice daily. Specimens obtained from alopecia areata patients comprised lesional scalp punch biopsies and peripheral blood. Findings and caveats of the study: Clarity of TCR sharing across patients fell short of that in mice, possibly HLA-related. How baseline CD8+ expansion relates to response remains uncertain (there was one nonresponder).

This receptor was obtained from a human donor with alopecia areata. This material consisted of CD8+ T cells sorted from blood, taken around week 54, from a patient treated with tofacitinib.

In nucleotides, the CDR3 is TGTGCCTGGAATTTAGCGGGGAAAACTGGGGACGAGCAGTACTTC. It translates to CAWNLAGKTGDEQYF. This chain connects TRBV30 to TRBJ2-7, with 8 bases lining up with TRBD2. Germline V gene data show CDR1 as GTSNPN and CDR2 as SVGIG (reference sequence). The CDR3 is made up of 15 amino acids. The J segment lost 5 bases and the V segment lost 4 bases, leaving 13 bases of the junction unmatched.